Listed here are 14 T cell receptor beta chains from one sample, sequenced in a study of blood T cell repertoires in COVID-19. The protocol was immunoSEQ multiplex PCR, while the TCRdb copy is restricted to in-frame clones and leaves out a portion. There are 75,000 to 95,000 clones in the sample; over 80% occur only once, and about 20% lies in the top ten. What was sequenced was peripheral blood. These receptor sequences come from an older man with active or convalescent COVID-19.

The chain couples TRBV24-1 to TRBJ1-2; 7 bases are shared with TRBD1. CDR1 and CDR2 from the germline V gene are KGHDR and SFDVKD. The junction had 13 bases not matched to a gene; V was cut back by 4 bases and J by 3 bases. The CDR3 loop spans 17 amino acids. The DNA for the CDR3 is TGTGCCACCAGTGACCCAGATGACAGGGAGGCATACTATGGCTACACCTTC. Protein sequence: CATSDPDDREAYYGYTF.

The gene calls are TRBV5-6 and TRBJ2-7; TRBD2 aligns across 8 bases. Germline-derived CDR1 and CDR2 are SGHDT and YYEEEE. Germline trimming cut 1 base from V and 1 base from J; bases unmatched to any gene: 4. This CDR3 has 15 amino acids. Written as DNA, the CDR3 is TGTGCCAGCAGCTTGAGCGGGAGTTGGTCCTACGAGCAGTACGTC. Encoded protein: CASSLSGSWSYEQYV.

The CDR3 DNA is TGTGCCAGCTCACTTGACCGGGACAGGGTTGGCGAGCAGTACGTC. Protein sequence: CASSLDRDRVGEQYV. This sequence joins TRBV18 and TRBJ2-7; 9 bases fit TRBD1. Germline values: CDR1 KGHSH, CDR2 LQKENI. After removal of 4 bases from V and 6 bases from J, the junction contained 10 bases not matched to a gene. The CDR3 is 15 amino acids.

In regard to this clone: The same CDR3 is also encoded by other DNA sequences in this sample. This chain links TRBV19 with TRBJ1-5; a weak D match, TRBD1 (6 bases). The CDR3 length is 15 residues. Trimming removed 1 base at V and 1 base at J, with 8 bases between. Germline CDR1 LNHDA, CDR2 SQIVND (reference sequence). CDR3 coding DNA: TGTGCCAGTAGTATAGGAGGGGGAAGCAATCAGCCCCAGCATTTT. Amino acids: CASSIGGGSNQPQHF.

This clone was recorded once. The chain uses TRBV9 and TRBJ2-1, with 13 bases matching TRBD2. This CDR3 is 14 amino acids long. The germline V gene encodes CDR1 SGDLS and CDR2 YYNGEE. J lost 8 bases, V lost 2 bases, and 1 base had no gene match. The CDR3 region has the DNA TGTGCCAGCAGCGTGACTAGCGGGAGGTATGAGCAGTTCTTC. Its translation is CASSVTSGRYEQFF.

A single count supports this clone. V and J are TRBV10-3 and TRBJ1-6; D may be TRBD1 (5 bases). Trimming cost V 0 bases and J 10 bases, with 10 bases left between them. CDR1 and CDR2 from the germline V gene are ENHRY and SYGVKD. The CDR3 contains 14 residues. CDR3 in amino acids: CAISESGGESPLHF. As DNA, the CDR3 is TGTGCCATCAGTGAGTCGGGGGGGGAATCACCCCTCCACTTT.

DNA for the CDR3: TGTGCCAGCAGCTTAACATTGGCGCTAGCGGGAAGGACCTACGAGCAGTACGTC. Encoded protein: CASSLTLALAGRTYEQYV. J is TRBJ2-7 and V is TRBV7-3; 9 nucleotides line up with TRBD2. The CDR3 is 18 residues long. Germline CDR1 SGHTA, CDR2 FQGTGA. The V segment lost 0 bases and the J segment 2 bases; nucleotides outside the gene matches: 11.

V gene TRBV6-6 combines with J gene TRBJ1-1; D may be TRBD1 (6 bases). Germline V gene sequence: CDR1 MNHNY, CDR2 SVGAGI (reference sequence). Trimming took 4 bases from V and 6 from J, leaving 9 bases between them. The CDR3 covers 12 residues. The CDR3 spells CASSLQGPEAFF. The CDR3, as DNA: TGTGCCAGCAGTTTACAGGGCCCTGAAGCTTTCTTT.

The chain employs TRBV2 and TRBJ1-6; 7 bases map to TRBD1. Losses at the gene ends were 4 bases for V and 7 bases for J; bases not matched to a gene: 4. The CDR3 sequence is 14 residues long. The germline CDR1 and CDR2 sequences are SNHLY and FYNNEI. The CDR3 DNA sequence: TGTGCCAGCAGTGTCGGGACAGCAAATTCACCCCTCCACTTT. Translated, it gives CASSVGTANSPLHF.

V gene TRBV6-1 combines with J gene TRBJ1-1; the D is unclear. This CDR3 has 16 residues. V gave up 0 bases and J gave up 5 bases, with 16 bases separating them. Per germline, CDR1 MNHNS and CDR2 SASEGT. The CDR3: CASSEALPRVGTEAFF. The CDR3 DNA reads as TGTGCCAGCAGTGAAGCGCTTCCGAGGGTTGGAACTGAAGCTTTCTTT.

This clone was observed a few times. This sequence joins TRBV7-9 and TRBJ1-1; perhaps TRBD1 as D (6 bases). V lost 1 base to trimming and J lost 4 bases, with 10 bases between them. From germline, CDR1 is SEHNR and CDR2 FQNEAQ (reference sequence). The CDR3 covers 14 residues. DNA for the CDR3: TGTGCCAGCAGCTTAGTGACAGGAGTCACTGAAGCTTTCTTT. Amino acids: CASSLVTGVTEAFF. Filled out from reference TRBV7-9 and TRBJ1-1, the complete variable domain reads DTGVSQNPRHKITKRGQNVTFRCDPISEHNRLYWYRQTLGQGPEFLTYFQNEAQLEKSRLLSDRFSAERPKGSFSTLEIQRTEQGDSAMYLCASSLVTGVTEAFFGQGTRLTVV.

Only one count was recorded for this clone. The J gene is TRBJ1-1, the V gene TRBV10-1, with D uncertain. The CDR3 spans 14 residues. Trimming stripped 6 bases from V and 2 bases from J, with 13 bases between. The germline V gene encodes CDR1 WNHNN and CDR2 SYGVQD (reference sequence). The chain's CDR3 is CASRSGGSNTEAFF. As DNA, the CDR3 is TGCGCCAGCAGGAGTGGAGGATCTAACACTGAAGCTTTCTTT.

The chain is built from TRBV29-1 and TRBJ1-6; D is perhaps TRBD1 (6 bases). The CDR3 totals 13 residues. Germline CDR1 SQVTM, CDR2 ANQGSEA. Trimming cost V 7 bases and J 5 bases, with 12 bases left between them. The CDR3 nucleotides are TGCAGCGCCCGGACAGACGATAATTCACCCCTCCACTTT. Protein: CSARTDDNSPLHF. The entire variable domain, with the rest obtained from reference TRBV29-1 and TRBJ1-6, is as follows: SAVISQKPSRDICQRGTSLTIQCQVDSQVTMMFWYRQQPGQSLTLIATANQGSEATYESGFVIDKFPISRPNLTFSTLTVSNMSPEDSSIYLCSARTDDNSPLHFGNGTRLTVT.

Here the CDR3 DNA reads TGTGCCAGCAGCTTTTTGTCGGAGAGCTCTGGAAACACCATATATTTT. It is translated as CASSFLSESSGNTIYF. V gene TRBV5-5 combines with J gene TRBJ1-3, with no clear D. This CDR3 region has 16 residues. The V end was cut by 2 bases, the J end by 0 bases, with 12 bases between. CDR1 is SGHKS and CDR2 is YYEKEE in the germline V gene (reference sequence).